What follows is one T cell receptor beta chain and its context. This clone showed up just once. Its antigen target is currently unknown. Within one base of it there is no much larger clone, and no base qualities were kept. These data are taken from a study of blood T cell repertoires in COVID-19 (dated by TCRdb to about 2020). At the level of the whole study: Samples covering the acute and convalescent phases of COVID-19 were provided by collaborators in the United States, Italy and Spain. The material from the prospective study consisted of cDNA or gDNA derived from T cells, B-cell-depleted T cells, or PBMCs. Deeply sampled blood TCRbeta repertoires from subjects exposed to, actively infected with, or recovered from COVID-19 were included in the dataset. The repertoires were released in a freely available public database meant as a resource for research on the immune response to SARS-CoV-2. The samples were drawn from two sources: the first 160 participants of the ongoing ImmuneRACE study, and fewer than 1,500 subjects contributed by 6 global collaborators. The sample metadata nearly always contained a de-identified subject ID, COVID-19 status, age in years and sex. Where available, HLA class I and class II types were taken from metadata supplied by the sample provider and were not determined by assay-based typing.

Study-wide findings and limitations: The quantity of clinical and demographic metadata differed by source and by participant and was supplied without curation.

The CDR3 spans 13 residues, from the cysteine through the phenylalanine. This entry keeps only the CDR3 DNA: 39 bases, framed from base 1. V and J are trimmed by 1 base and 6 bases, and the gene matches miss 2 bases of the junction. TCRbeta CDR3 regions were amplified from genomic DNA by means of the immunoSEQ Assay, a bias-controlled multiplex PCR. The study's own analysis went as follows. The number of nucleated cells in each sample was estimated from the amplification of reference gene primers within the assay. To quantify the absolute abundance of each unique TCRbeta CDR3 rearrangement, sequence reads were collapsed and filtered. For each sample, productive Simpson clonality was calculated by taking the square root of Simpson's diversity index across productive rearrangements. In its TCRdb copy, this immuneACCESS table keeps in-frame sequences only and misses some clones. Where compared with another copy, unresolved V genes explain less than half of these, and the others have no known cause. That table furnishes V, J and clone size, whereas the DNA furnished D and trimming. The sample profile shows 75,000 to 90,000 clones; approximately 88% of them were found once. Around 10% of the sample is in the top ten clones.

Collaborating institutions collected whole blood in K2EDTA tubes following their own protocols. For TCRbeta analysis, collaborators shipped samples in one of three forms: frozen whole blood, isolated PBMCs, or DNA extracted from either of those sample types. Sequenced material: peripheral blood. The V and J genes are TRBV12-3 or TRBV12-4 and TRBJ1-1; 7 bases in the middle match TRBD1. This clonotype was obtained from a man older than 75 with acute or convalescent COVID-19. The CDR3 sequence is CASSLGDSPEAFF. The DNA sequence follows: TGTGCCAGCAGTTTAGGGGACAGCCCTGAAGCTTTCTTT.